The next 17 T cell receptor beta chains were all read from a single sample in a study of CD4+ T cells in melanoma (dated 2022 in TCRdb). The receptor library was made with the immunoSEQ multiplex PCR assay. As stored in TCRdb, this immuneACCESS dataset retains in-frame rearrangements with V and J assigned. A fraction of the clones does not appear; measured against another copy, unresolved V genes explain less than half of the discrepancy, and the remainder lacks a known reason. In all, the sample holds tens of thousands of clones, and about 72% of those were seen once. The top ten clones comprise approximately 5% of the sample. The sample taken for sequencing was tumor tissue. These receptor sequences come from a human donor with melanoma.

This clone was detected once. The chain employs TRBV27 and TRBJ2-7; a possible D gene is TRBD1 (5 bases). This CDR3 has 13 amino acids. V was shortened by 7 bases and J by 5 bases, with 15 bases between the two germline ends. CDR1 is MNHEY and CDR2 is SMNVEV in the germline V gene (reference sequence). The CDR3 spells CASMSRGHNEQYF. The CDR3 nucleotides are TGTGCCAGCATGAGTAGGGGTCACAACGAGCAGTACTTC.

J is TRBJ2-2 and V is TRBV5-1; D possibly corresponds to TRBD2 (5 bases). This CDR3 is built from 16 residues. Germline V gene lookup returns CDR1 SGHRS and CDR2 YFSETQ. Trimming stripped 4 bases from V and 0 bases from J, with 13 bases between. The CDR3 loop is CASSLRGGPNTGELFF. CDR3 in DNA: TGCGCCAGCAGCCTACGCGGCGGGCCGAACACCGGGGAGCTGTTTTTT.

The rearrangement uses TRBV5-6 and TRBJ2-1; 8 bases are shared with TRBD2. The V gene end was trimmed by 0 bases and the J gene end by 8 bases; junction bases not matched to a gene: 4. The CDR3 consists of 14 residues. Per germline, CDR1 SGHDT and CDR2 YYEEEE. CDR3 loop: CASSLGTSLYEQFF. CDR3 in DNA: TGTGCCAGCAGCTTGGGGACTAGCCTCTATGAGCAGTTCTTC. The variable domain in full, completed from reference TRBV5-6 and TRBJ2-1, reads DAGVTQSPTHLIKTRGQQVTLRCSPKSGHDTVSWYQQALGQGPQFIFQYYEEEERQRGNFPDRFSGHQFPNYSSELNVNALLLGDSALYLCASSLGTSLYEQFFGPGTRLTVL.

The V gene is TRBV19, the J gene TRBJ1-6; 9 nucleotides match TRBD1. The germline V gene has CDR1 LNHDA and CDR2 SQIVND (reference sequence). V lost 8 bases and J lost 10; bases outside the gene matches: 9. CDR3 length equals 14 residues. CDR3: CASSGTGLRSPLHF. Here the CDR3 DNA reads TGTGCCAGTTCCGGGACAGGGTTAAGGTCACCCCTCCACTTT.

The chain recombines TRBV6-5 with TRBJ1-6, with D possibly TRBD1 on 5 matching bases. Trimming removed 5 bases at V and 10 bases at J, with 18 bases between. Germline V gene data show CDR1 as MNHEY and CDR2 as SVGAGI. The CDR3 runs 15 residues. The chain's CDR3 is CASSRAGVPGSPLHF. CDR3 sequence (DNA): TGTGCCAGCAGTCGGGCGGGGGTGCCGGGGTCACCCCTCCACTTT.

The chain uses TRBV28 and TRBJ2-3; 10 bases fit TRBD2. Trimming removed 4 bases from V and 4 bases from J; junction bases left unmatched: 8. CDR3 length: 16 residues. Germline V gene data show CDR1 as MDHEN and CDR2 as SYDVKM. CDR3 bases: TGTGCCAGCAGTTCCCCCAGCGGGGGGGCAGCAGATACGCAGTATTTT. It translates to CASSSPSGGAADTQYF.

This chain connects TRBV7-6 to TRBJ1-1, with TRBD1 matching over 7 bases. V shed 3 bases, J shed 5 bases, and the junction held 6 bases outside the gene matches. This CDR3 contains 14 residues. The germline CDR1 and CDR2 sequences are SGHVS and FNYEAQ. This chain's CDR3 is CASSLEGAGTEAFF. CDR3 sequence (DNA): TGTGCCAGCAGCTTGGAGGGGGCGGGAACTGAAGCTTTCTTT.

The rearrangement links TRBV15 to TRBJ1-5, with D perhaps TRBD1 (6 bases). The V gene lost 0 bases and the J gene lost 6 bases, with 9 bases spanning the gap. Germline assignment: CDR1 LNHNV and CDR2 YYDKDF (reference sequence). The CDR3 is 14 residues long. The CDR3 here is CATSRDRGPQPQHF. CDR3 nucleotides: TGTGCCACCAGCAGAGACAGGGGCCCTCAGCCCCAGCATTTT.

This clone is judged medium-sized (0.01 to 0.1%). J is TRBJ2-6 and V is TRBV5-1; unclear D gene. The length of the CDR3 is 16 residues. Germline loops: CDR1 SGHRS, CDR2 YFSETQ. Trimming pared 0 bases from V and 0 bases from J, leaving 7 bases between. CDR3 protein: CASSLVSHSGANVLTF. CDR3 DNA sequence: TGCGCCAGCAGCTTGGTTTCTCACTCTGGGGCCAACGTCCTGACTTTC.

This chain joins TRBV19 and TRBJ1-6, with TRBD1 matching over 7 bases. This CDR3 spans 14 amino acids. Germline V gene sequence: CDR1 LNHDA, CDR2 SQIVND (reference sequence). With 3 bases clipped from V and 6 bases from J, the junction kept 2 bases outside the gene matches. CDR3 bases: TGTGCCAGTAGTATCGGGACAGCTAATTCACCCCTCCACTTT. This translates into CASSIGTANSPLHF.

The chain carries TRBV6-6 and TRBJ2-1; D unresolved. V lost 7 bases and J 2 bases, leaving 9 bases between the germline ends. Germline CDR1 reads MNHNY; CDR2 reads SVGAGI (reference sequence). CDR3 length equals 13 residues. DNA for the CDR3: TGTGCCAGCACAGAACCCACCTACAATGAGCAGTTCTTC. This translates into CASTEPTYNEQFF.

Concerning this clone itself: One end of the junction is discordant with germline, which a read error may explain. The genes are TRBV7-7 and TRBJ2-3, with a possible D match to TRBD2 (5 bases). CDR1 and CDR2 from the germline V gene are SSHAT and FNYEAQ (reference sequence). The CDR3 has 15 residues. CDR3 sequence (DNA): TGTGCTAGCAGCTTACACCCGGGGTCGGGAGATACGCAGTATTTT. It encodes CASSLHPGSGDTQYF.

The rearrangement joins TRBV7-2 to TRBJ1-2; 7 bases agree with TRBD1. The CDR3 has 13 amino acids. Trimming removed 4 bases from V and 4 bases from J; junction bases left unmatched: 3. CDR1 and CDR2 (germline): SGHTA, FQGNSA. CDR3 loop: CASSYGTVYGYTF. CDR3 bases: TGTGCCAGCAGCTATGGGACAGTCTATGGCTACACCTTC.

Only a few counts were recorded for this clone. The chain is built from TRBV4-1 and TRBJ1-5, with D possibly being TRBD1 (5 bases). Trimming left V 10 bases short and J 5 bases short, with 18 bases between. The CDR3 contains 14 residues. Germline V gene lookup returns CDR1 MGHRA and CDR2 YSYEKL. The CDR3 here is CATSDGGSYQPQHF. CDR3 nucleotide sequence: TGCGCCACCTCCGACGGGGGGAGTTATCAGCCCCAGCATTTT.

The chain uses TRBV30 and TRBJ2-2; tentatively, D is TRBD1 or TRBD2 (6 bases each). CDR3 length: 15 amino acids. The germline V gene has CDR1 GTSNPN and CDR2 SVGIG (reference sequence). Trimming pared 7 bases from V and 0 bases from J, leaving 15 bases between. This chain's CDR3 is CAFEGGYSNTGELFF. CDR3 bases: TGTGCCTTCGAAGGGGGGTACTCGAACACCGGGGAGCTGTTTTTT.

This clone has ten or more counts. V and J are TRBV6-1 and TRBJ2-3, with D possibly TRBD1 on 5 matching bases. Trimming pared 0 bases from V and 1 base from J, leaving 11 bases between. The germline gives CDR1 MNHNS, CDR2 SASEGT. This CDR3 is 16 amino acids long. CDR3 coding DNA: TGTGCCAGCAGTGAAGCCCCCGCCAGGGGCACAGATACGCAGTATTTT. It is translated as CASSEAPARGTDTQYF.

The rearrangement links TRBV27 to TRBJ2-7; TRBD1 matches 7 bases. This CDR3 contains 13 residues. V was clipped by 8 bases and J by 3 bases; unmatched bases: 7. The germline gives CDR1 MNHEY, CDR2 SMNVEV (reference sequence). CDR3 protein: CASGRTGNYEQYF. CDR3 nucleotides: TGTGCCAGCGGACGGACAGGTAACTACGAGCAGTACTTC.